The TCR beta chain under discussion was sequenced for a study of T cells in Graves' hyperthyroidism and ophthalmopathy. Overall study results and limits: A median roughly 6.6 months before onset, the model predicted ophthalmopathy.

The CDR3 has 14 residues. V was clipped by 0 bases and J by 5 bases; unmatched bases: 4. Germline CDR1 SGDLS, CDR2 YYNGEE. It was RNA transcripts that yielded the amplified TCR beta CDR3 regions. The HTBI primer set was used in a first-round RT-PCR of the TCR CDR3. TCRdb ran MiXCR on the multiplex PCR reads and lists one entry per CDR3 protein. Of about 400,000 distinct CDR3 sequences in the sample, less than 20% were seen once. This clonotype was detected a few times. Its antigen remains unidentified. The clonotype originates from a woman under 30 with Graves' hyperthyroidism. The sequenced sample was blood. The V gene is TRBV9, the J gene TRBJ1-1; 7 bases align to TRBD1. The CDR3 loop reads CASSVEGAGTEAFF. The CDR3 DNA follows: TGTGCCAGCAGCGTAGAGGGGGCAGGGACTGAAGCTTTCTTT.